The 11 T cell receptor beta chains below all came from one sample that was sequenced in a study of T cell repertoires in cytomegalovirus infection. Each CDR3 protein is one row after TCRdb ran MiXCR on the reads. Here the sample spans more than 400,000 distinct CDR3 sequences, about a quarter being singletons. The sequencing sample was made of PBMCs. The receptors here all came from a human donor in good health (CMV status not recorded). Some clones in this sample may be carry-over from other donors' samples.

The rearrangement uses TRBV4-3 and TRBJ2-7; 11 bases fit TRBD2. V dropped 3 bases and J dropped 1; count of bases not matched to a gene: 8. This CDR3 contains 17 residues. CDR1 is LGHNA, CDR2 YSLEER, per germline. The CDR3 loop is CASSQNPGLAVSYEQYV. For the CDR3, the DNA is TGCGCCAGCAGCCAGAATCCGGGACTAGCGGTTTCCTACGAGCAGTACGTC.

This clonotype was seen at least ten times. V gene TRBV7-9 combines with J gene TRBJ2-5; D uncertain. V shed 6 bases and J shed 2 bases, with 19 bases lying between them. This CDR3 is 16 amino acids long. CDR1 is SEHNR, CDR2 FQNEAQ, per germline (reference sequence). The CDR3 nucleotides read TGTGCCAGCAGAGTAGGCCAGGTCGTCCGGCAAGAGACCCAGTACTTC. This sequence encodes CASRVGQVVRQETQYF.

V gene TRBV12-3 or TRBV12-4 combines with J gene TRBJ2-1; D tentatively fits TRBD1 or TRBD2 (5 bases each). This CDR3 has 14 amino acids. V was clipped by 2 bases and J by 8 bases, with 13 bases between them. In DNA form, the CDR3 reads TGTGCCAGCAGTTTAAGGGGACCCCCGGATGAGCAGTTCTTC. This sequence encodes CASSLRGPPDEQFF.

This clonotype was seen only a few times. This rearrangement joins TRBV11-2 to TRBJ1-5; 10 nucleotides agree with TRBD1. The germline V gene has CDR1 SGHAT and CDR2 FQNNGV. The CDR3 spans 19 residues. The trim removed 2 bases at V and 6 bases at J, leaving 16 bases unmatched. The CDR3 nucleotides are TGTGCCAGCAGCTTACTCGGGACAGGGGCATCCGGTAGAGGTCAGCCCCAGCATTTT. This sequence encodes CASSLLGTGASGRGQPQHF.

About this clonotype itself: The germline gene is not matched at one end of the junction; a read error may be the cause. This chain joins TRBV5-6 and TRBJ2-1; maybe TRBD2 (5 bases). In germline, CDR1 is SGHDT, CDR2 YYEEEE. There are 15 residues in the CDR3. The CDR3, as DNA: TGTGCCAGCAGCTTGGCTGGCGGAGGATACAATGAGCAGATCTTC. Translation: CASSLAGGGYNEQIF.

The V and J genes are TRBV7-9 and TRBJ1-1; TRBD1 matches at 9 bases. Germline V CDR1 and CDR2: SEHNR, FQNEAQ (reference sequence). This CDR3 is built from 15 residues. J was trimmed by 2 bases and V by 4 bases; bases with no gene match: 5. The CDR3 sequence is CASSWGQGPNTEAFF. For the CDR3, the DNA is TGTGCCAGCAGCTGGGGACAGGGACCTAACACTGAAGCTTTCTTT. The entire variable domain, with the rest obtained from reference TRBV7-9 and TRBJ1-1, is as follows: DTGVSQNPRHKITKRGQNVTFRCDPISEHNRLYWYRQTLGQGPEFLTYFQNEAQLEKSRLLSDRFSAERPKGSFSTLEIQRTEQGDSAMYLCASSWGQGPNTEAFFGQGTRLTVV.

The chain is built from TRBV28 and TRBJ2-7; a weak D match, TRBD1 (6 bases). Between the trimmed V and J ends, which lost 5 bases and 4 bases, there was a span of 18 bases. From germline, CDR1 is MDHEN and CDR2 SYDVKM. The CDR3 covers 15 residues. The CDR3: CASSPPSGTLYEQYF. The CDR3 DNA sequence: TGTGCCAGCAGTCCCCCCTCCGGGACACTTTACGAGCAGTACTTC.

The genes are TRBV5-4 and TRBJ2-4; 11 positions match TRBD2. CDR1 and CDR2 from the germline V gene are SGHNT and YYREEE (reference sequence). The CDR3 has 14 amino acids. Trimming removed 4 bases from V and 8 bases from J; junction bases left unmatched: 5. For the CDR3, the DNA is TGTGCCAGCAGCAATCCGGGACTAGCGGACATTCAGTACTTC. Its protein is CASSNPGLADIQYF.

This clonotype was picked up a small number of times. The V gene is TRBV7-2, the J gene TRBJ2-2; 10 nucleotides match TRBD2. The CDR3 has 17 amino acids. V trimming: 5 bases; J trimming: 0 bases; junction bases outside the gene matches: 6. Germline V gene data show CDR1 as SGHTA and CDR2 as FQGNSA. The CDR3: CASSPWTSGTNTGELFF. The CDR3 bases are TGTGCCAGCAGCCCTTGGACTAGCGGAACGAACACCGGGGAGCTGTTTTTT.

Many counts were recorded for this clonotype. J is TRBJ2-7 and V is TRBV7-8; D possibly corresponds to TRBD1 (5 bases). Trimming took 6 bases from V and 7 from J, leaving 19 bases between them. There are 14 residues in the CDR3. The germline V gene has CDR1 SGHVS and CDR2 FQNEAQ. CDR3 sequence reads: CASRGALLASEQYF. CDR3 DNA: TGTGCCAGCAGAGGGGCCCTTTTGGCATCGGAGCAGTACTTC.

This clonotype was observed at least ten times. The rearrangement links TRBV7-2 to TRBJ2-1; 12 bases match TRBD2. Germline assignment: CDR1 SGHTA and CDR2 FQGNSA. V dropped 5 bases and J dropped 9; count of bases not matched to a gene: 11. The length of the CDR3 is 16 residues. The CDR3: CASSLEGSSGRAEQFF. CDR3 coding DNA: TGTGCCAGCAGCCTTGAGGGGTCTAGCGGGAGGGCTGAGCAGTTCTTC.